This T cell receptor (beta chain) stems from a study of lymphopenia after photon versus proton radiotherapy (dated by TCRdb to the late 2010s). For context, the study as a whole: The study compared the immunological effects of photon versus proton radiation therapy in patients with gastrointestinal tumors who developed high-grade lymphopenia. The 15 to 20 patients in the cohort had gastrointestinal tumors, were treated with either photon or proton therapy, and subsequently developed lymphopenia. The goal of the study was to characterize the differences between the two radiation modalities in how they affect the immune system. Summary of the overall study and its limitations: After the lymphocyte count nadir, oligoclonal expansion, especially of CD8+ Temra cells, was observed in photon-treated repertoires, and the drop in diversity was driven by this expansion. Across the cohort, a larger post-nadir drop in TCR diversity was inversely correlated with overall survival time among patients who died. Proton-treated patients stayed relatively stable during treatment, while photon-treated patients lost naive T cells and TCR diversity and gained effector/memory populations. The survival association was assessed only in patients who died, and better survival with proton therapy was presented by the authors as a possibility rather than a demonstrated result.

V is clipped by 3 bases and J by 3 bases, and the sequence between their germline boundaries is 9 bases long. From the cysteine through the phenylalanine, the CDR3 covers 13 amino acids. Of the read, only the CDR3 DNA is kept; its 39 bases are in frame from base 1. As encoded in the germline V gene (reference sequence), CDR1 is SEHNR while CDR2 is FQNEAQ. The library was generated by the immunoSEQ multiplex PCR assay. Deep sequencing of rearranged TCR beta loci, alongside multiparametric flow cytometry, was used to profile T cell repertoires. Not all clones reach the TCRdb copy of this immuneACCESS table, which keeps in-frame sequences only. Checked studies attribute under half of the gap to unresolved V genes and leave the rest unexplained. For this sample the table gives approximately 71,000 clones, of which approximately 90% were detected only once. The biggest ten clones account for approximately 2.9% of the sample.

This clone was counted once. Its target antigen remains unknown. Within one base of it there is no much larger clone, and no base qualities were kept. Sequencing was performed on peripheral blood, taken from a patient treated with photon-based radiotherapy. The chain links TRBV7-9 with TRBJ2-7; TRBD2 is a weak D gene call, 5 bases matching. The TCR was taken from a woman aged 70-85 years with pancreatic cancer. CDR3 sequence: CASSFLGSYEQYF. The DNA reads TGTGCCAGCAGCTTCCTGGGGAGCTACGAGCAGTACTTC. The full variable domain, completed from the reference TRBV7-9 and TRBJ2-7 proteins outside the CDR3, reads DTGVSQNPRHKITKRGQNVTFRCDPISEHNRLYWYRQTLGQGPEFLTYFQNEAQLEKSRLLSDRFSAERPKGSFSTLEIQRTEQGDSAMYLCASSFLGSYEQYFGPGTRLTVT.